This T cell receptor (beta chain) was found in a study of T cells after yellow fever vaccination. TCRdb analysed the 5' RACE reads with MiXCR anew, one entry per CDR3 protein. The sample consists of 450,000 to 600,000 distinct CDR3 sequences, less than 20% of them appearing once. Between the trimmed V and J ends, which lost 5 bases and 7 bases, there was a span of 15 bases. The CDR3 has 14 amino acids. Germline CDR1 SGHTA, CDR2 FQGNSA. This clonotype was found a few times. The rearrangement joins TRBV7-2 to TRBJ2-1; D may be TRBD2 (5 bases). Sequencing was performed on PBMCs, taken 5 days after the first yellow fever vaccination. This sequence was found in a man aged 18-30 years who received the YFV17D yellow fever vaccine. The DNA of the CDR3 is TGTGCCAGCAGCCCCCGGCGCGGGCGGAATGAGCAGTTCTTC. Encoded protein: CASSPRRGRNEQFF. Using reference TRBV7-2 and TRBJ2-1 for the parts outside the CDR3, the full variable domain is GAGVSQSPSNKVTEKGKDVELRCDPISGHTALYWYRQSLGQGLEFLIYFQGNSAPDKSGLPSDRFSAERTGGSVSTLTIQRTQQEDSAVYLCASSPRRGRNEQFFGPGTRLTVL.